Below are 23 T cell receptor beta chains sequenced from a single sample in a study of T cells after yellow fever vaccination. MiXCR, run by TCRdb on the 5' RACE reads, gives a single entry per CDR3 protein. The data show some 400,000 distinct CDR3 sequences, 6.2% seen once. Sample: PBMCs, taken 5 days after the yellow fever booster vaccination. Receptors were obtained from a man younger than 40 who received the YFV17D yellow fever vaccine.

Turning to this clonotype: A much bigger clone sits one base away, suggesting this may be a read error. The chain uses TRBV20-1 and TRBJ2-3; TRBD1 aligns across 8 bases. The CDR3 runs to 16 residues. In germline, CDR1 is DFQATT, CDR2 SNEGSKA (reference sequence). CDR3 residues: CCAEPGQATTTDTQYF. The CDR3 DNA is TGCTGTGCTGAACCGGGACAGGCAACCACCACAGATACGCAGTATTTT.

This clonotype was counted ten times or more. The rearrangement uses TRBV7-2 and TRBJ1-5, with a weak D call TRBD1 (5 bases). The CDR3 is 15 amino acids. Germline CDR1 reads SGHTA; CDR2 reads FQGNSA. With 4 bases removed from V and 0 bases from J, the gap between germline ends came to 10 bases. CDR3 residues: CASSSGGYSNQPQHF. CDR3 in DNA: TGTGCCAGCAGCTCCGGGGGGTATAGCAATCAGCCCCAGCATTTT.

This clonotype has more than one count but fewer than ten. The chain joins TRBV18 to TRBJ1-5; D possibly corresponds to TRBD1 (5 bases). V lost 2 bases to trimming and J lost 5 bases, with 13 bases between them. The CDR3 runs to 15 residues. Germline V CDR1 and CDR2: KGHSH, LQKENI. The CDR3 protein is CASSPNTRVYQPQHF. The CDR3 region has the DNA TGTGCCAGCTCACCAAATACCAGGGTCTATCAGCCCCAGCATTTT.

The chain employs TRBV6-1 and TRBJ2-2; tentatively, D is TRBD1 (5 bases). This CDR3 has 15 residues. CDR1 and CDR2 (germline): MNHNS, SASEGT. V was pared by 8 bases and J by 5 bases, with 18 bases between. The CDR3 loop is CASHSSGFQTGELFF. CDR3 nucleotide sequence: TGTGCCAGCCATAGTTCAGGGTTTCAAACCGGGGAGCTGTTTTTT.

This chain connects TRBV6-1 to TRBJ1-2; TRBD1 matches at 8 bases. The CDR3 is 16 amino acids. V dropped 4 bases and J dropped 9; count of bases not matched to a gene: 16. Germline V CDR1 and CDR2: MNHNS, SASEGT. The CDR3 DNA reads as TGTGCCAGCAGTGCCTTCGGGAGACAGGGGTCGGCTCGCTACACCTTC. Amino acids: CASSAFGRQGSARYTF.

J is TRBJ2-5 and V is TRBV7-6; D may be TRBD1 or TRBD2 (5 bases each). The CDR3 has 12 residues. Germline lookup yields CDR1 SGHVS and CDR2 FNYEAQ. Trimming pared 5 bases from V and 5 bases from J, leaving 9 bases between. The CDR3 sequence is CASSPWDETQYF. CDR3 nucleotide sequence: TGTGCCAGCAGCCCATGGGACGAGACCCAGTACTTC. The entire variable domain, with the rest obtained from reference TRBV7-6 and TRBJ2-5, is as follows: GAGVSQSPRYKVTKRGQDVALRCDPISGHVSLYWYRQALGQGPEFLTYFNYEAQQDKSGLPNDRFSAERPEGSISTLTIQRTEQRDSAMYRCASSPWDETQYFGPGTRLLVL.

There are many counts of this clonotype. The chain uses TRBV4-3 and TRBJ2-4; 14 bases are shared with TRBD2. V was clipped by 0 bases and J by 7 bases; unmatched bases: 2. Germline V gene lookup returns CDR1 LGHNA and CDR2 YSLEER. This CDR3 comprises 16 residues. CDR3 region: CASSQDRTSGGNIQYF. The CDR3 DNA reads as TGCGCCAGCAGCCAAGACAGGACTAGCGGGGGGAACATTCAGTACTTC.

This clonotype was recorded a few times. The chain has TRBV9 and TRBJ2-5; 8 positions match TRBD2. V was pared by 1 base and J by 11 bases, with 7 bases of the junction left unmatched. The CDR3 runs to 13 residues. CDR1 and CDR2 from the germline V gene are SGDLS and YYNGEE. CDR3 bases: TGTGCCAGCAGCGTATTAACGGGAGGGCCACAGTACTTC. It yields the protein CASSVLTGGPQYF.

This clonotype was counted ten times or more. The gene calls are TRBV7-8 and TRBJ2-3; 12 bases map to TRBD2. The V segment lost 5 bases and the J segment 0 bases; nucleotides outside the gene matches: 6. The germline V gene has CDR1 SGHVS and CDR2 FQNEAQ. This CDR3 contains 17 residues. The CDR3 spells CASSIGLAGLSTDTQYF. The DNA for the CDR3 is TGTGCCAGCAGCATCGGACTAGCGGGGCTTAGCACAGATACGCAGTATTTT.

The chain combines TRBV14 with TRBJ2-7; unclear D gene. V lost 0 bases and J 0 bases, leaving 9 bases between the germline ends. Per the germline V gene, CDR1 is SGHDN and CDR2 is FVKESK. The length of the CDR3 is 15 residues. Here the CDR3 reads CASSQEGRASYEQYF. The DNA of the CDR3 is TGTGCCAGCAGCCAAGAAGGTAGGGCCTCCTACGAGCAGTACTTC.

The gene calls are TRBV5-1 and TRBJ2-7; TRBD1 might be the D (5 bases). The germline V and J ends were trimmed by 4 bases and 3 bases, with 14 bases remaining between them. The CDR3 runs to 14 residues. Germline-derived CDR1 and CDR2 are SGHRS and YFSETQ. CDR3 residues: CASSPQGEDYEQYF. The DNA for the CDR3 is TGCGCCAGCAGCCCACAAGGGGAAGACTACGAGCAGTACTTC.

This chain links TRBV18 with TRBJ2-3; 10 bases are a match to TRBD2. Germline trimming cut 3 bases from V and 5 bases from J; bases unmatched to any gene: 8. Germline values: CDR1 KGHSH, CDR2 LQKENI. The CDR3 has 16 residues. Written as DNA, the CDR3 is TGTGCCAGCTCACCGAAGCGGGAGGGAGTTGGAGATACGCAGTATTTT. This translates into CASSPKREGVGDTQYF.

This clonotype was detected a few times. The genes are TRBV30 and TRBJ1-2, with D unclear. The length of the CDR3 is 14 residues. Germline CDR1 reads GTSNPN; CDR2 reads SVGIG (reference sequence). Trimming pared 3 bases from V and 2 bases from J, leaving 13 bases between. CDR3 DNA: TGTGCCTGGAGCTTCAATTCCCCGAACTATGGCTACACCTTC. It yields the protein CAWSFNSPNYGYTF.

This clonotype was counted only a few times. The J gene is TRBJ2-7, the V gene TRBV11-2, with 8 bases identical to TRBD2. This CDR3 is 18 amino acids long. Trimming removed 5 bases from V and 0 bases from J; junction bases left unmatched: 15. CDR1 and CDR2 (germline): SGHAT, FQNNGV. The DNA for the CDR3 is TGTGCCAGCAGCAGCCTGGGGGGCGGGAGGCAACTCTCCTACGAGCAGTACTTC. Amino acids: CASSSLGGGRQLSYEQYF.

This clonotype was recorded a few times. The chain joins TRBV6-1 to TRBJ2-7; D is ambiguous. Per germline, CDR1 MNHNS and CDR2 SASEGT. The V and J ends lost 6 bases and 2 bases respectively, with 11 bases between them. The CDR3 consists of 13 residues. CDR3 DNA sequence: TGTGCCAGCAGGCGCCCGTTGGCCTACGAGCAGTACTTC. As protein: CASRRPLAYEQYF.

This clonotype was found a few times. This chain uses TRBV10-2 with TRBJ1-4; D is unclear. Looked up from germline, CDR1 is WSHSY and CDR2 is SAAADI. This CDR3 region has 14 residues. Trimming left V 3 bases short and J 8 bases short, with 13 bases between. CDR3 sequence reads: CASSENGVGEKLFF. As DNA, the CDR3 is TGCGCCAGCAGTGAAAACGGCGTGGGGGAAAAACTGTTTTTT.

This clonotype was detected ten times or more. This chain uses TRBV24-1 with TRBJ2-5, with 11 bases lining up with TRBD2. This CDR3 spans 16 amino acids. Germline values: CDR1 KGHDR, CDR2 SFDVKD. The junction had 10 bases not matched to a gene; V was cut back by 7 bases and J by 4 bases. The chain's CDR3 is CATSPSTSGRGETQYF. The DNA of the CDR3 is TGTGCCACCAGCCCATCAACTAGCGGGAGAGGAGAGACCCAGTACTTC.

This clonotype was recorded many times. The genes are TRBV7-2 and TRBJ2-7; D unresolved. Looked up from germline, CDR1 is SGHTA and CDR2 is FQGNSA. This CDR3 contains 11 residues. V was shortened by 5 bases and J by 5 bases, with 7 bases between the two germline ends. The CDR3 DNA reads as TGTGCCAGCAGCCGGGTGGACGAGCAGTACTTC. This encodes CASSRVDEQYF.

This clonotype was counted only a few times. The chain joins TRBV3-2 to TRBJ2-2. TRBV3-2 is reported as a pseudogene. This CDR3 is 13 amino acids long. CDR3 bases: TGTGCCAGCACCCCTTCCACAACCGGGGAGCTGTTTTTT. Its translation: CASTPSTTGELFF.

This clonotype has at least ten counts. The chain employs TRBV12-3 or TRBV12-4 and TRBJ1-3; 7 nucleotides line up with TRBD1. V lost 6 bases to trimming and J lost 2 bases; unmatched junction nucleotides: 7. The CDR3 runs 15 residues. This CDR3 is CASSPGGVTGNTIYF. The CDR3 DNA reads TGTGCCAGCAGCCCAGGGGGAGTAACTGGAAACACCATATATTTT.

In this sample, this clonotype turned up many times. The V call is TRBV10-3, the J call TRBJ2-7, with 8 bases identical to TRBD1. Germline CDR1 reads ENHRY; CDR2 reads SYGVKD. Trimming took 2 bases from V and 7 from J; bases not matched to a gene: 10. This CDR3 comprises 15 residues. CDR3 region: CAISEIGTGAVEQYF. CDR3 DNA sequence: TGTGCCATCAGTGAGATCGGGACAGGAGCCGTGGAGCAGTACTTC.

This clonotype was counted ten times or more. The chain is built from TRBV7-9 and TRBJ2-7; D is unclear. Germline lookup yields CDR1 SEHNR and CDR2 FQNEAQ (reference sequence). The CDR3 runs 15 residues. Deletions cut 0 bases from V and 3 bases from J, with 12 bases between. In DNA form, the CDR3 reads TGTGCCAGCAGCTTAGCGCGCGGAGTCCTCTACGAGCAGTACTTC. Translating gives CASSLARGVLYEQYF. Based on the CDR3 plus reference TRBV7-9 and TRBJ2-7, the full variable domain is DTGVSQNPRHKITKRGQNVTFRCDPISEHNRLYWYRQTLGQGPEFLTYFQNEAQLEKSRLLSDRFSAERPKGSFSTLEIQRTEQGDSAMYLCASSLARGVLYEQYFGPGTRLTVT.

This clonotype was counted at least ten times. The chain couples TRBV7-9 to TRBJ2-1; 7 nucleotides agree with TRBD2. Germline values: CDR1 SEHNR, CDR2 FQNEAQ (reference sequence). The CDR3 is 16 residues long. V was pared by 5 bases and J by 10 bases, with 17 bases of the junction left unmatched. CDR3 in DNA: TGTGCCAGCAGCCAAAGGAGACTAGCTTCGGGGGAAGAGCAGTTCTTC. Translated: CASSQRRLASGEEQFF.